This T cell receptor beta chain was recorded in a study of cytomegalovirus exposure and HLA in healthy donors. Study results and limitations: In a later analysis, donors in an Asian-associated ancestry cluster reportedly had fewer N-insertions in productive TCRs than the cohort mean. Presence/absence results assume similar sequencing depth per donor, which may not hold. Most TCR sequences showed up rarely, but some public TCRs showed up in many donors. A previous analysis found most TCR beta V segments productive roughly 90% or roughly 30% of the time.

60 Vbeta and 13 Jbeta primers were used in PCR. Profiled with immunoSEQ multiplex PCR; TCRdb holds only in-frame clones, not every one. Of some 180,000 clones in the sample, 75% to 80% were seen once. Comments on this clone: Its antigen is as yet unknown.

From germline, CDR1 is MNHNS and CDR2 SASEGT. With 1 base removed from V and 2 bases from J, the gap between germline ends came to 15 bases. The CDR3 runs 17 residues. The TCR originated in a female donor in good health and CMV-seronegative. Sequenced sample: PBMCs. V is TRBV6-1 and J is TRBJ1-3, with D possibly TRBD1 on 5 matching bases. The CDR3 region is CASSEVWGVGPGNTIYF. As DNA, the CDR3 is TGTGCCAGCAGTGAAGTTTGGGGGGTAGGTCCTGGAAACACCATATATTTT.